Each of the 13 T cell receptor beta chains below was sequenced from the same sample in a study of cytomegalovirus exposure and HLA in healthy donors. The primer mix had 60 Vbeta and 13 Jbeta primers. TCRdb's table, derived via immunoSEQ multiplex PCR, lists solely in-frame clones and lacks some. The data show 150,000 to 200,000 clones, approximately 79% seen once. Sequencing input: PBMCs. These receptors originate from a man aged 35-49 years in good health and CMV-seropositive.

The chain has TRBV5-1 and TRBJ2-2, with 8 bases lining up with TRBD1. Germline CDR1 is SGHRS and CDR2 is YFSETQ. The V gene end was trimmed by 2 bases and the J gene end by 10 bases; junction bases not matched to a gene: 19. The CDR3 is 18 residues long. In DNA form, the CDR3 reads TGCGCCAGCAGCTTTCAACCCGGGACAGGTTCCTCCCTAAAGGAGCTGTTTTTT. As protein: CASSFQPGTGSSLKELFF. Full variable domain (outside the CDR3, taken from reference TRBV5-1 and TRBJ2-2): KAGVTQTPRYLIKTRGQQVTLSCSPISGHRSVSWYQQTPGQGLQFLFEYFSETQRNKGNFPGRFSGRQFSNSRSEMNVSTLELGDSALYLCASSFQPGTGSSLKELFFGEGSRLTVL.

This chain links TRBV5-6 with TRBJ2-3; tentatively, D is TRBD2 (6 bases). Trimming removed 4 bases from V and 0 bases from J, with 9 bases in between. Germline assignment: CDR1 SGHDT and CDR2 YYEEEE. The CDR3 sequence is 14 residues long. The CDR3 bases are TGTGCCAGCAGCCAGGGACTCAGCACAGATACGCAGTATTTT. Translating gives CASSQGLSTDTQYF.

A single count supports this clone. This chain uses TRBV5-8 with TRBJ2-4; 9 positions match TRBD2. V trimming: 1 base; J trimming: 8 bases; junction bases outside the gene matches: 10. Germline assignment: CDR1 SGHTS and CDR2 YDEGEE. CDR3 length equals 16 residues. The CDR3 bases are TGTGCCAGCAGCTTGCGAGCGGGAGGAGTGGGGGACATTCAGTACTTC. This translates into CASSLRAGGVGDIQYF.

V usage is TRBV6-1 and J usage is TRBJ2-7; the D gene is possibly TRBD1 (6 bases). The CDR3 length is 14 residues. Trimming left V 8 bases short and J 5 bases short, with 19 bases between. The V gene's germline CDR1 is MNHNS and CDR2 SASEGT. The CDR3 sequence: CASLDRRGHHEQYF. The CDR3 nucleotides are TGTGCCAGCTTAGACAGACGGGGACACCACGAGCAGTACTTC.

The genes are TRBV9 and TRBJ2-7, with 7 bases aligning to TRBD2. V trimming: 0 bases; J trimming: 6 bases; junction bases outside the gene matches: 3. This CDR3 contains 13 residues. Germline CDR1 is SGDLS and CDR2 is YYNGEE. CDR3 residues: CASSVGLASEQYF. CDR3 bases: TGTGCCAGCAGCGTAGGACTAGCAAGCGAGCAGTACTTC.

V and J are TRBV30 and TRBJ2-2; no reliable D call. The CDR3 extends over 12 amino acids. V lost 0 bases, J lost 6 bases, and 5 bases lay in between. Germline V lookup: CDR1 GTSNPN, CDR2 SVGIG (reference sequence). CDR3 loop: CAWSVQPGELFF. The DNA for the CDR3 is TGTGCCTGGAGTGTACAGCCCGGGGAGCTGTTTTTT. Based on the CDR3 plus reference TRBV30 and TRBJ2-2, the full variable domain is SQTIHQWPATLVQPVGSPLSLECTVEGTSNPNLYWYRQAAGRGLQLLFYSVGIGQISSEVPQNLSASRPQDRQFILSSKKLLLSDSGFYLCAWSVQPGELFFGEGSRLTVL.

This chain joins TRBV25-1 and TRBJ2-5; D is possibly TRBD2 (6 bases). V was trimmed by 2 bases and J by 4 bases, leaving 14 bases between them. Germline V lookup: CDR1 MGHDK, CDR2 SYGVNS. The CDR3 sequence is 15 residues long. CDR3 DNA: TGTGCCAGCAGTGAACCCATGGGGGGTGGAGAGACCCAGTACTTC. It specifies CASSEPMGGGETQYF.

A word on this clone: Other nucleotide sequences from this sample produce the same CDR3. V usage is TRBV5-1 and J usage is TRBJ2-5; the D gene is possibly TRBD1 (6 bases). Looked up from germline, CDR1 is SGHRS and CDR2 is YFSETQ. This CDR3 spans 14 amino acids. V lost 0 bases and J lost 5, with 11 bases in between. For the CDR3, the DNA is TGCGCCAGCAGCTTGGTAGGGGGACGGGAGACCCAGTACTTC. Residues: CASSLVGGRETQYF.

The V and J genes are TRBV18 and TRBJ1-1; D is unresolved. This CDR3 is built from 15 residues. CDR1 is KGHSH and CDR2 is LQKENI in the germline V gene. Trimming took 2 bases from V and 4 from J, leaving 14 bases between them. The CDR3 bases are TGTGCCAGCTCACCATCTCAAGGGAGGAGCACTGAAGCTTTCTTT. The encoded protein is CASSPSQGRSTEAFF.

V and J are TRBV4-2 and TRBJ2-5; TRBD2 aligns across 7 bases. The J call is doubtful: the DNA matches TRBJ2-7 better. Per germline, CDR1 LGHNA and CDR2 YNFKEQ. The CDR3 has 15 amino acids. This chain's CDR3 is CASSPAETSFYEQYF. The CDR3 DNA reads as TGTGCCAGCAGCCCCGCCGAGACTAGCTTTTACGAGCAGTACTTC.

The chain couples TRBV10-3 to TRBJ1-2; TRBD1 is a possible D gene (6 bases). The CDR3 runs 13 residues. Germline V CDR1 and CDR2: ENHRY, SYGVKD. V lost 11 bases and J 4 bases, leaving 17 bases between the germline ends. The CDR3 DNA sequence: TGTGCCGCCGGGGTGGACAGCGCCTATGGCTACACCTTC. Its protein product is CAAGVDSAYGYTF.

Details on this clone: The germline gene is not matched at one end of the junction; a read error may be the cause. The CDR3 DNA is TGTGCCATCAGTGCAATCAGGGCGGAACATGGCTACACCTTC. Translating gives CAISAIRAEHGYTF. The J gene is TRBJ1-2, the V gene TRBV6-1, with D possibly TRBD1 on 5 matching bases. The CDR3 has 14 residues. Germline V gene sequence: CDR1 MNHNS, CDR2 SASEGT.

The gene calls are TRBV6-5 and TRBJ2-7; D might be TRBD2 (6 bases). The CDR3 has 15 amino acids. V was shortened by 6 bases and J by 2 bases, with 17 bases between the two germline ends. Germline CDR1 is MNHEY and CDR2 is SVGAGI. As DNA, the CDR3 is TGTGCCAGCAGACGCCAGGGACTTTCGACCTACGAGCAGTACTTC. It yields the protein CASRRQGLSTYEQYF.